This T cell receptor (beta chain) was documented in a study of T cell changes during pregnancy in multiple sclerosis. Sequenced by immunoSEQ multiplex PCR; TCRdb stores in-frame clones only, minus some. Among 40,000 to 45,000 clones listed, roughly nine tenths were seen once. The sequence was obtained from a female donor with multiple sclerosis, enrolled in a pregnancy study. The sequencing used CD4+ T cells from peripheral blood mononuclear cells, collected after pregnancy.

The DNA for the CDR3 is TGCAGCGTTGCGATACAGGGGGGAGAGACCCAGTACTTC. This codes for CSVAIQGGETQYF. The chain combines TRBV29-1 with TRBJ2-5, with 8 bases that match TRBD1. Germline CDR1 and CDR2: SQVTM and ANQGSEA. The trim removed 4 bases at V and 4 bases at J, leaving 5 bases unmatched. The CDR3 loop spans 13 amino acids.